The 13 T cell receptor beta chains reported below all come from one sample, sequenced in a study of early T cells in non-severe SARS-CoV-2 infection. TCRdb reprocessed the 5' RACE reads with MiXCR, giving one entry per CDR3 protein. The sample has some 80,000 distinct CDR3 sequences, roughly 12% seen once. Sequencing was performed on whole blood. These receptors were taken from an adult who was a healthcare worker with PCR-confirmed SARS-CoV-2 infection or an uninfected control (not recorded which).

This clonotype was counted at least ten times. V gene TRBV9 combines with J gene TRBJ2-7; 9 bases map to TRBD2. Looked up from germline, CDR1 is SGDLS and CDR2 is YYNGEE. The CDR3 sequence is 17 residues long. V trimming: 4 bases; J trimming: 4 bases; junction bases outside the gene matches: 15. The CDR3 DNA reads TGTGCCAGCAGCCCCGTCGGGGGAGCGGGAGGATATTACGAGCAGTACTTC. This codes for CASSPVGGAGGYYEQYF.

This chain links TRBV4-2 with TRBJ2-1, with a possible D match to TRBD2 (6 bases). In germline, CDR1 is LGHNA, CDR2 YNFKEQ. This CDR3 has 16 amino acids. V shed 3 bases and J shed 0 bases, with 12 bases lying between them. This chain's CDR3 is CASSHPGTDSYNEQFF. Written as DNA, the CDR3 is TGTGCCAGCAGCCATCCCGGGACTGACTCCTACAATGAGCAGTTCTTC.

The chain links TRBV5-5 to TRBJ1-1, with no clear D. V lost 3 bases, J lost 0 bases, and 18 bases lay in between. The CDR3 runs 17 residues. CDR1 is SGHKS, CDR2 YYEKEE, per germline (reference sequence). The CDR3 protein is CASSSTGRTHMNTEAFF. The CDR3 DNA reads TGTGCCAGCAGCTCCACGGGCAGGACCCACATGAACACTGAAGCTTTCTTT.

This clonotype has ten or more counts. CDR3 in DNA: TGCAGCGTCACAGCGGGAGACTTAAGGAATGAGCAGTTCTTC. Its translation: CSVTAGDLRNEQFF. This chain joins TRBV29-1 and TRBJ2-1; TRBD2 aligns across 8 bases. The length of the CDR3 is 14 residues. V shed 6 bases, J shed 7 bases, and the junction held 11 bases outside the gene matches. CDR1 SQVTM and CDR2 ANQGSEA come from the germline V gene.

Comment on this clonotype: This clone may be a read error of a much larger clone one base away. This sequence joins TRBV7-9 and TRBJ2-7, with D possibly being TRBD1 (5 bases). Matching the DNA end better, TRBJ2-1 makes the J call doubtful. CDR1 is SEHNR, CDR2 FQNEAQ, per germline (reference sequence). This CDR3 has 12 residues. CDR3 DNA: TGTGCCAGCAGCCAAGACAGTTACGAGCAGTTCTTC. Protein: CASSQDSYEQFF.

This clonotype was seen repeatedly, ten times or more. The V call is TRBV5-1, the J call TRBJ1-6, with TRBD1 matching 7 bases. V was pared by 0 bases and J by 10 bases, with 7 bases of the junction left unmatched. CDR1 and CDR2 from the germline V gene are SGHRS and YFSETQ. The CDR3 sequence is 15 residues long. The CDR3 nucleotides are TGCGCCAGCAGCTTGGCAGGGGGATCACGCTCACCCCTCCACTTT. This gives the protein CASSLAGGSRSPLHF. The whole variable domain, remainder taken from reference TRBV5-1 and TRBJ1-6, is KAGVTQTPRYLIKTRGQQVTLSCSPISGHRSVSWYQQTPGQGLQFLFEYFSETQRNKGNFPGRFSGRQFSNSRSEMNVSTLELGDSALYLCASSLAGGSRSPLHFGNGTRLTVT.

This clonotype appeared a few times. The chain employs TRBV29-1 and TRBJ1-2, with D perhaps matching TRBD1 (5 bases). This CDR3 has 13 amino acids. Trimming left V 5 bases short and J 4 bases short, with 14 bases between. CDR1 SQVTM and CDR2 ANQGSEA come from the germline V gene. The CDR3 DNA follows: TGCAGCGTTCGGCAGGGAGGTAGCTATGGCTACACCTTC. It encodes CSVRQGGSYGYTF.

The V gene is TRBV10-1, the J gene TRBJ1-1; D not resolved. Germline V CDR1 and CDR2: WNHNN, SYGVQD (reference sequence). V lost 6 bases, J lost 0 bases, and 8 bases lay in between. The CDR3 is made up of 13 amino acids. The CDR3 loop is CASRVTVNTEAFF. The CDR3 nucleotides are TGCGCCAGCAGAGTGACGGTGAACACTGAAGCTTTCTTT.

In DNA form, the CDR3 reads TGTGCCAGTATGACACGGGCCTTGGGCAGGGGGTTCGGGAGTGAGCAGTTCTTC. It codes for CASMTRALGRGFGSEQFF. J is TRBJ2-1 and V is TRBV19; tentative D call: TRBD1 (7 bases). Germline CDR1 reads LNHDA; CDR2 reads SQIVND (reference sequence). V lost 7 bases to trimming and J lost 9 bases, with 31 bases between them. CDR3 length: 18 residues.

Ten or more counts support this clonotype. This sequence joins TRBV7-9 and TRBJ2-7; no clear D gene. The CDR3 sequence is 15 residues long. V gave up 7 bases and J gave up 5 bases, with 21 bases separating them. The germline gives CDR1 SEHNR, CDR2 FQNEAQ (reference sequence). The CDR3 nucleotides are TGTGCCAGCACCGCCCAGAGTGGAAACCTAGACGAGCAGTACTTC. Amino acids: CASTAQSGNLDEQYF.

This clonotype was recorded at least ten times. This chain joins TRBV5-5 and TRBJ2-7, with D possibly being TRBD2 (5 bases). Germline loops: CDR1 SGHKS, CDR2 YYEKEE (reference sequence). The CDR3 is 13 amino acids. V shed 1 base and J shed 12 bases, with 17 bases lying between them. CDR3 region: CASSLIERTFMYF. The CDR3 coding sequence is TGTGCCAGCAGCTTGATTGAGAGGACTTTCATGTACTTC.

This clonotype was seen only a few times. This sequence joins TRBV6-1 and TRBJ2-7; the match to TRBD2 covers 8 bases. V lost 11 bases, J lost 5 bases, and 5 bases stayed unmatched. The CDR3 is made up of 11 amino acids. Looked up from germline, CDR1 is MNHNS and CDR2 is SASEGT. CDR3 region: CAAGGGHEQYF. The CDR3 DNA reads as TGTGCCGCCGGGGGGGGTCACGAGCAGTACTTC.

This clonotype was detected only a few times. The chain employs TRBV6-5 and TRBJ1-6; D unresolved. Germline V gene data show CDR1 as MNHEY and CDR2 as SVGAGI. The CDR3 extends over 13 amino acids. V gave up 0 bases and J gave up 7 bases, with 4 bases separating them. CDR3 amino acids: CASSYSINSPLHF. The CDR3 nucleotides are TGTGCCAGCAGTTACTCGATAAATTCACCCCTCCACTTT.